Listed below are T cell receptor beta chains from one sample, sequenced in a study of T cell repertoires in cytomegalovirus infection. One entry per CDR3 protein, called by TCRdb with MiXCR from the reads. The data contain hundreds of thousands of distinct CDR3 sequences, under 40% of them singletons. Sequenced input: PBMCs. Receptors originate from a human donor in good health (CMV status not recorded). Some clones in this sample may be carry-over from other donors' samples. Each CDR3 is given with its conserved first and last residue. The size field is filled for only some rows; it gives once, few, many or a size class.

CDR3 protein: CASSFRQPNTEAFF; clone size: .; V gene: TRBV5-5; J gene: TRBJ1-1
CDR3 protein: CASSAEFRPGEDTQYF; clone size: .; V gene: TRBV9; J gene: TRBJ2-3
CDR3 protein: CASSLGVNTDSFF; clone size: .; V gene: TRBV7-3; J gene: TRBJ1-1
CDR3 protein: CAWKQGAPVFYYEQYF; clone size: .; V gene: TRBV30; J gene: TRBJ2-7
CDR3 protein: CASSIWQLNTGELFF; clone size: .; V gene: TRBV19; J gene: TRBJ2-2
CDR3 protein: CASSQEKGGTQYF; clone size: few; V gene: TRBV14; J gene: TRBJ2-5
CDR3 protein: CASSHGGTVPQHF; clone size: many; V gene: TRBV7-2; J gene: TRBJ1-5
CDR3 protein: CATPDALGYTEAFF; clone size: few; V gene: TRBV7-4; J gene: TRBJ1-1
CDR3 protein: CASSSSAGGSYEQYF; clone size: .; V gene: TRBV7-6; J gene: TRBJ2-7
CDR3 protein: CASKTDRAPRDEQYF; clone size: many; V gene: TRBV12-3/TRBV12-4; J gene: TRBJ2-7
CDR3 protein: CASSSLRGDTQYF; clone size: few; V gene: TRBV27; J gene: TRBJ2-3
CDR3 protein: CASSHDTSGNTIYF; clone size: many; V gene: TRBV7-9; J gene: TRBJ1-3
CDR3 protein: CASSLEGQGQSRMNTEAFF; clone size: .; V gene: TRBV5-1; J gene: TRBJ1-1
CDR3 protein: CASSLDLASDGYTF; clone size: .; V gene: TRBV13; J gene: TRBJ1-2
CDR3 protein: CASSFGRGLSYNEQFF; clone size: few; V gene: TRBV7-2; J gene: TRBJ2-1